This TCR beta chain derives from a study of blood T cell repertoires in COVID-19. Overall study: The United States, Italy and Spain provided the acute and convalescent COVID-19 samples.

Generated by immunoSEQ multiplex PCR, the TCRdb table keeps only in-frame clones and is missing some. The data hold about 120,000 clones, with around 87% observed a single time. The V gene's germline CDR1 is SGHRS and CDR2 YFSETQ. The trim removed 1 base at V and 6 bases at J, leaving 6 bases unmatched. This CDR3 has 15 amino acids. This chain connects TRBV5-1 to TRBJ2-2; 7 bases agree with TRBD2. Sequenced material: peripheral blood. The TCR was taken from a woman in her forties or fifties with acute or convalescent COVID-19. The CDR3 loop is CASSLTSVFSGELFF. The CDR3 nucleotides are TGCGCCAGCAGCTTGACTAGCGTTTTTTCCGGGGAGCTGTTTTTT.